The 30 T cell receptor beta chains below come from one sample, sequenced in a study of control samples from healthy donors and cancer patients. The method was immunoSEQ multiplex PCR; TCRdb's version includes in-frame clones alone and lacks a portion of them. The sample lists approximately 70,000 clones; 84% were seen once. Sequences were obtained from blood. The origin of the receptors is a man aged 50 to 59 in good health.

The chain recombines TRBV27 with TRBJ2-5, with TRBD1 identical over 9 bases. Germline V gene data show CDR1 as MNHEY and CDR2 as SMNVEV (reference sequence). The length of the CDR3 is 14 residues. V was pared by 6 bases and J by 5 bases, with 7 bases of the junction left unmatched. The CDR3 coding sequence is TGTGCCAGCAGCAAGGACAGGGGAGGGGAGACCCAGTACTTC. Translated: CASSKDRGGETQYF.

V and J are TRBV5-4 and TRBJ2-7, with 7 bases identical to TRBD2. V was pared by 0 bases and J by 4 bases, with 10 bases of the junction left unmatched. Germline assignment: CDR1 SGHNT and CDR2 YYREEE (reference sequence). The CDR3 is 16 residues long. The CDR3 DNA reads TGTGCCAGCAGCTTGGGCGGGAGTACAACATTGTACGAGCAGTACTTC. It is translated as CASSLGGSTTLYEQYF. Using reference TRBV5-4 and TRBJ2-7 for the parts outside the CDR3, the full variable domain is ETGVTQSPTHLIKTRGQQVTLRCSSQSGHNTVSWYQQALGQGPQFIFQYYREEENGRGNFPPRFSGLQFPNYSSELNVNALELDDSALYLCASSLGGSTTLYEQYFGPGTRLTVT.

The J gene is TRBJ2-7, the V gene TRBV18; the D is unclear. The V and J ends lost 3 bases and 1 base respectively, with 7 bases between them. Germline CDR1 is KGHSH and CDR2 is LQKENI. CDR3 length equals 13 residues. CDR3 in DNA: TGTGCCAGCTCACCGGCAGAATCCTACGAGCAGTACTTC. Translation gives CASSPAESYEQYF. Together with reference TRBV18 and TRBJ2-7, the CDR3 gives the full variable domain: NAGVMQNPRHLVRRRGQEARLRCSPMKGHSHVYWYRQLPEEGLKFMVYLQKENIIDESGMPKERFSAEFPKEGPSILRIQQVVRGDSAAYFCASSPAESYEQYFGPGTRLTVT.

V usage is TRBV24-1 and J usage is TRBJ1-1; D is unresolved. The CDR3 contains 12 residues. Germline V CDR1 and CDR2: KGHDR, SFDVKD. V lost 9 bases, J lost 0 bases, and 7 bases lay in between. CDR3 region: CATYPMNTEAFF. CDR3 nucleotides: TGTGCCACCTACCCGATGAACACTGAAGCTTTCTTT.

This clone showed up just a few times. CDR3 bases: TGTGCCAGCAATTACAGGGGCGCGGAGGATGAAGCTTTCTTT. Translating it yields CASNYRGAEDEAFF. The chain links TRBV2 to TRBJ1-1; TRBD1 matches at 7 bases. J was trimmed by 7 bases and V by 7 bases; bases with no gene match: 12. Per germline, CDR1 SNHLY and CDR2 FYNNEI. This CDR3 is built from 14 residues.

The chain combines TRBV6-5 with TRBJ2-7; D is undetermined. The V end lost 4 bases, the J end lost 5 bases, and 9 bases lay between the germline ends. This CDR3 contains 12 residues. Germline CDR1 reads MNHEY; CDR2 reads SVGAGI. CDR3 sequence reads: CASSSSGHEQYF. DNA for the CDR3: TGTGCCAGCAGTTCCTCGGGCCACGAGCAGTACTTC.

This clone occurred once. CDR3 DNA: TGTGCCAGTAGTGTCACGGGGGGATGGATAAATGAGCAGTTCTTC. It codes for CASSVTGGWINEQFF. V usage is TRBV19 and J usage is TRBJ2-1; 7 bases are shared with TRBD2. The CDR3 has 15 amino acids. V shed 5 bases and J 7 bases; nucleotides not matched to a gene: 11. Germline assignment: CDR1 LNHDA and CDR2 SQIVND (reference sequence).

The chain carries TRBV25-1 and TRBJ1-5; D remains unclear. The V end lost 3 bases, the J end lost 0 bases, and 6 bases lay between the germline ends. CDR3 length equals 14 residues. The germline V gene has CDR1 MGHDK and CDR2 SYGVNS. CDR3 nucleotide sequence: TGTGCCAGCAGTGACCCGACTAGCAATCAGCCCCAGCATTTT. It codes for CASSDPTSNQPQHF.

V is TRBV7-9 and J is TRBJ1-1; D uncertain. CDR3 length: 12 residues. Deletions cut 3 bases from V and 11 bases from J, with 13 bases between. Germline V gives CDR1 SEHNR, CDR2 FQNEAQ (reference sequence). CDR3 region: CASSFKGYLAFF. In nucleotides, the CDR3 is TGTGCCAGCAGCTTCAAGGGTTACTTGGCTTTCTTT. Full variable domain (rest looked up from reference TRBV7-9 and TRBJ1-1): DTGVSQNPRHKITKRGQNVTFRCDPISEHNRLYWYRQTLGQGPEFLTYFQNEAQLEKSRLLSDRFSAERPKGSFSTLEIQRTEQGDSAMYLCASSFKGYLAFFGQGTRLTVV.

The chain is built from TRBV14 and TRBJ2-5, with D possibly TRBD1 on 6 matching bases. V lost 3 bases, J lost 5 bases, and 13 bases lay in between. This CDR3 has 14 residues. Germline loops: CDR1 SGHDN, CDR2 FVKESK. The CDR3 coding sequence is TGTGCCAGCAGCCAGTTAAGGGGGTTGGAGACCCAGTACTTC. It encodes CASSQLRGLETQYF.

The J gene is TRBJ2-1, the V gene TRBV27; possible D gene TRBD2, 5 bases. V lost 3 bases to trimming and J lost 8 bases, with 11 bases between them. The CDR3 is 13 amino acids. The V gene's germline CDR1 is MNHEY and CDR2 SMNVEV (reference sequence). CDR3 sequence: CASSLKRVHEQFF. As DNA, the CDR3 is TGTGCCAGCAGTTTGAAGAGGGTACATGAGCAGTTCTTC.

The chain is built from TRBV3-1 (or the pseudogene TRBV3-2) and TRBJ2-5; D is perhaps TRBD1 (6 bases). This CDR3 has 14 amino acids. CDR1 LGHDT and CDR2 YNNKEL come from the germline V gene (reference sequence). Trimming cost V 5 bases and J 2 bases, with 12 bases left between them. The DNA of the CDR3 is TGTGCCAGCAGCAAAGGACAGTCACAAGAGACCCAGTACTTC. Translated: CASSKGQSQETQYF.

This clone was seen just once. CDR3 DNA sequence: TGTGCCACCAGCAGCCTGCAGGGGGCGGGCTACACCTTC. The encoded protein is CATSSLQGAGYTF. The chain joins TRBV15 to TRBJ1-2; 8 bases match TRBD1. This CDR3 is built from 13 residues. Germline trimming cut 3 bases from V and 8 bases from J; bases unmatched to any gene: 5. Germline V gene lookup returns CDR1 LNHNV and CDR2 YYDKDF (reference sequence).

The chain is built from TRBV29-1 and TRBJ1-1; 11 bases map to TRBD1. V gave up 3 bases and J gave up 7 bases; unmatched junction bases: 1. CDR1 and CDR2 from the germline V gene are SQVTM and ANQGSEA. The CDR3 covers 12 residues. The CDR3 DNA reads as TGCAGCGTTGAGGGACAGGGGGTTGAAGCTTTCTTT. Translation: CSVEGQGVEAFF.

The chain combines TRBV28 with TRBJ1-2; 8 positions match TRBD1. Germline V gene lookup returns CDR1 MDHEN and CDR2 SYDVKM. The CDR3 is 14 amino acids. V gave up 7 bases and J gave up 7 bases; unmatched junction bases: 11. The CDR3 region has the DNA TGTGCCAGCATCCAGGGGGCTGGGGGTGGTGGCTACACCTTC. Its translation: CASIQGAGGGGYTF.

The V and J genes are TRBV6-1 and TRBJ2-4; 11 bases line up with TRBD1. This CDR3 has 19 amino acids. Unmatched junction bases numbered 19, after V lost 3 bases and J lost 9 bases. In germline, CDR1 is MNHNS, CDR2 SASEGT. The CDR3 coding sequence is TGTGCCAGCAGTGATGATTTCTCCGGACAGGGGGCTGAAGTGGTCATTCAGTACTTC. Its translation is CASSDDFSGQGAEVVIQYF.

The chain joins TRBV15 to TRBJ1-1; TRBD1 matches 7 bases. Germline CDR1 LNHNV, CDR2 YYDKDF (reference sequence). Trimming took 5 bases from V and 4 from J; bases not matched to a gene: 7. This CDR3 contains 14 residues. DNA of the CDR3: TGTGCCACCAGCTACAGGGGACGGGGCACTGAAGCTTTCTTT. Protein sequence: CATSYRGRGTEAFF. Together with reference TRBV15 and TRBJ1-1, the CDR3 gives the full variable domain: DAMVIQNPRYQVTQFGKPVTLSCSQTLNHNVMYWYQQKSSQAPKLLFHYYDKDFNNEADTPDNFQSRRPNTSFCFLDIRSPGLGDTAMYLCATSYRGRGTEAFFGQGTRLTVV.

This clone was detected once. J is TRBJ2-5 and V is TRBV7-8; tentative D call: TRBD1 (6 bases). In germline, CDR1 is SGHVS, CDR2 FQNEAQ. The ends were cut back, 0 bases at V and 1 base at J, with 9 bases in the middle. The CDR3 consists of 15 residues. CDR3 DNA sequence: TGTGCCAGCAGCTTAGCGTTAGGGGGCCAAGAGACCCAGTACTTC. This translates into CASSLALGGQETQYF.

In regard to this clone: A read error may account for a junction end that differs from germline. The same CDR3 can be traced to other DNA sequences in this sample. The rearrangement links TRBV3-1 (or the pseudogene TRBV3-2) to TRBJ2-3; TRBD1 might be the D (6 bases). This CDR3 region has 13 residues. The V gene's germline CDR1 is LGHDT and CDR2 YNNKEL (reference sequence). CDR3 sequence: CASNQGGPDTQYF. The CDR3, as DNA: TGTGCCAGCAACCAAGGGGGACCAGATACGCAGTATTTT.

CDR3 sequence: CASSFGHDRPNTEAFF. The CDR3 DNA follows: TGTGCCAGCAGTTTTGGTCACGACAGACCGAACACTGAAGCTTTCTTT. This chain uses TRBV27 with TRBJ1-1; a weak D match, TRBD1 (5 bases). The CDR3 runs 16 residues. CDR1 and CDR2 (germline): MNHEY, SMNVEV (reference sequence). Trimming cost V 3 bases and J 1 base, with 15 bases left between them.

V is TRBV5-6 and J is TRBJ2-7; D is undetermined. Trimming shortened V by 0 bases and J by 10 bases, and 11 bases separated the two germline ends. This CDR3 contains 12 residues. CDR1 and CDR2 (germline): SGHDT, YYEEEE. The CDR3 loop reads CASSLASGPQYF. CDR3 bases: TGTGCCAGCAGCTTGGCCTCGGGTCCCCAGTACTTC. The full variable domain, rest sourced from reference TRBV5-6 and TRBJ2-7, is DAGVTQSPTHLIKTRGQQVTLRCSPKSGHDTVSWYQQALGQGPQFIFQYYEEEERQRGNFPDRFSGHQFPNYSSELNVNALLLGDSALYLCASSLASGPQYFGPGTRLTVT.

The chain couples TRBV10-1 to TRBJ2-7; D might be TRBD1 (7 bases). There are 14 residues in the CDR3. Germline V lookup: CDR1 WNHNN, CDR2 SYGVQD (reference sequence). V was cut by 8 bases and J by 1 base, with 15 bases left in between. In DNA, the CDR3 is TGCGCCAGCTTCGATGCGGGACAGTCCTACGAGCAGTACTTC. This encodes CASFDAGQSYEQYF.

The chain has TRBV5-6 and TRBJ1-2, with a weak D call TRBD1 (5 bases). Germline assignment: CDR1 SGHDT and CDR2 YYEEEE. This CDR3 region has 18 residues. V was cut by 4 bases and J by 0 bases, with 22 bases left in between. The DNA for the CDR3 is TGTGCCAGCAGCGCAACTACCACTGAACAGGCGACTAACTATGGCTACACCTTC. Protein: CASSATTTEQATNYGYTF.

The V and J genes are TRBV20-1 and TRBJ2-7; D is ambiguous. CDR3 length equals 11 residues. V lost 3 bases and J 6 bases, leaving 9 bases between the germline ends. Germline V CDR1 and CDR2: DFQATT, SNEGSKA (reference sequence). The DNA of the CDR3 is TGCAGTGCTAGGAGACACGGCGAGCAGTACTTC. This codes for CSARRHGEQYF.

This clone came up many times. J is TRBJ1-2 and V is TRBV6-6; TRBD1 matches at 10 bases. J lost 6 bases, V lost 10 bases, and 14 bases had no gene match. The CDR3 consists of 15 residues. The germline CDR1 and CDR2 sequences are MNHNY and SVGAGI (reference sequence). The CDR3 DNA follows: TGTGCCACCCTCGGGACAGGGGTTTTCGGTAATGGCTACACCTTC. This sequence encodes CATLGTGVFGNGYTF.

The chain employs TRBV18 and TRBJ1-2; D not certain. The V gene's germline CDR1 is KGHSH and CDR2 LQKENI. V lost 5 bases and J 0 bases, leaving 10 bases between the germline ends. The CDR3 has 14 residues. CDR3 loop: CASSTDGPNYGYTF. Written as DNA, the CDR3 is TGTGCCAGCTCAACGGACGGTCCTAACTATGGCTACACCTTC.

The chain combines TRBV9 with TRBJ2-1, with 9 bases lining up with TRBD2. The CDR3 is 15 residues long. J lost 5 bases, V lost 6 bases, and 9 bases had no gene match. Germline-derived CDR1 and CDR2 are SGDLS and YYNGEE. The CDR3 bases are TGTGCCAGCACCATATGGGCTAGCGGGGACAATGAGCAGTTCTTC. It is translated as CASTIWASGDNEQFF.

The CDR3 DNA follows: TGTGCCAGCAGCTTAGAGATGGACAGTGAAGCTTTCTTT. Its translation is CASSLEMDSEAFF. The chain uses TRBV7-9 and TRBJ1-1; D might be TRBD1 (6 bases). The CDR3 totals 13 residues. Looked up from germline, CDR1 is SEHNR and CDR2 is FQNEAQ (reference sequence). Trimming took off 1 base at V and 7 bases at J, with 10 bases between the two ends.

This chain connects TRBV5-1 to TRBJ2-1, with D tentatively TRBD2 (6 bases). The germline V gene has CDR1 SGHRS and CDR2 YFSETQ. With 3 bases removed from V and 1 base from J, the gap between germline ends came to 14 bases. The CDR3 consists of 16 residues. The CDR3 nucleotides read TGCGCCAGCAGCTGGGAGACTAGTAATTCCTACAATGAGCAGTTCTTC. Protein sequence: CASSWETSNSYNEQFF.

The rearrangement joins TRBV11-2 to TRBJ2-1; 8 nucleotides align to TRBD2. The trim removed 5 bases at V and 5 bases at J, leaving 11 bases unmatched. This CDR3 is built from 16 residues. Germline CDR1 and CDR2: SGHAT and FQNNGV. CDR3: CASSLRGSGTNNEQFF. The CDR3 DNA reads TGTGCCAGCAGCCTAAGGGGTAGCGGGACTAACAATGAGCAGTTCTTC.